This T cell receptor (beta chain) was documented in a study of blood T cell repertoires in COVID-19. Study summary: Samples representing acute and convalescent COVID-19 were sourced from the United States, Italy and Spain. The cDNA or gDNA used as material had been derived from T cells, B-cell-depleted T cells, or PBMCs.

As processed by the authors: From reference gene primer amplification, estimates of nucleated cell counts were derived. The method was immunoSEQ multiplex PCR; TCRdb's version includes in-frame clones alone and lacks a portion of them. V and J calls and clone size come straight from that table; D and trimming were deduced from the DNA. The sample records about 100,000 clones, over 75% being singletons. The V gene's germline CDR1 is SGDLS and CDR2 YYNGEE. V was cut by 3 bases and J by 5 bases, with 14 bases left in between. The CDR3 has 14 amino acids. This clone occurred once. Sequenced: peripheral blood. This rearrangement joins TRBV9 to TRBJ2-5; TRBD1 is a possible D gene (7 bases). The sequence was collected from a human donor in a cohort sampled during active COVID-19. CDR3: CASSAGGGGETQYF. The CDR3 DNA follows: TGTGCCAGCAGCGCAGGGGGAGGCGGTGAGACCCAGTACTTC.